This T cell receptor beta chain was identified in a study of OX40 agonist ivuxolimab in advanced cancers. Across the whole study: Each patient was given ivuxolimab into a vein every 2 weeks, at 0.01 to 10 mg/kg. Study-wide points: The study found that CD8+ T cells averaged more expanded clones than CD4+.

In the case of this clone: Antigen unknown.

Assay: immunoSEQ multiplex PCR; the TCRdb copy retains only in-frame clones and omits some. The sample shows approximately 82,000 clones, around 89% of them seen only once. The germline CDR1 and CDR2 sequences are LNHDA and SQIVND (reference sequence). The germline V and J ends were trimmed by 5 bases and 7 bases, with 15 bases remaining between them. The CDR3 consists of 14 residues. The input for sequencing was CD4+ or CD8+ T cells sorted from blood, taken in a trial of the OX40 agonist ivuxolimab. The clonotype was recovered from an adult with an advanced solid tumor such as melanoma, head and neck, liver or kidney cancer. The chain links TRBV19 to TRBJ2-4; maybe TRBD2 (5 bases). The CDR3 DNA follows: TGTGCCAGTAGTCCCCGTGAGGGTTTCAACATTCAGTACTTC. It encodes CASSPREGFNIQYF.